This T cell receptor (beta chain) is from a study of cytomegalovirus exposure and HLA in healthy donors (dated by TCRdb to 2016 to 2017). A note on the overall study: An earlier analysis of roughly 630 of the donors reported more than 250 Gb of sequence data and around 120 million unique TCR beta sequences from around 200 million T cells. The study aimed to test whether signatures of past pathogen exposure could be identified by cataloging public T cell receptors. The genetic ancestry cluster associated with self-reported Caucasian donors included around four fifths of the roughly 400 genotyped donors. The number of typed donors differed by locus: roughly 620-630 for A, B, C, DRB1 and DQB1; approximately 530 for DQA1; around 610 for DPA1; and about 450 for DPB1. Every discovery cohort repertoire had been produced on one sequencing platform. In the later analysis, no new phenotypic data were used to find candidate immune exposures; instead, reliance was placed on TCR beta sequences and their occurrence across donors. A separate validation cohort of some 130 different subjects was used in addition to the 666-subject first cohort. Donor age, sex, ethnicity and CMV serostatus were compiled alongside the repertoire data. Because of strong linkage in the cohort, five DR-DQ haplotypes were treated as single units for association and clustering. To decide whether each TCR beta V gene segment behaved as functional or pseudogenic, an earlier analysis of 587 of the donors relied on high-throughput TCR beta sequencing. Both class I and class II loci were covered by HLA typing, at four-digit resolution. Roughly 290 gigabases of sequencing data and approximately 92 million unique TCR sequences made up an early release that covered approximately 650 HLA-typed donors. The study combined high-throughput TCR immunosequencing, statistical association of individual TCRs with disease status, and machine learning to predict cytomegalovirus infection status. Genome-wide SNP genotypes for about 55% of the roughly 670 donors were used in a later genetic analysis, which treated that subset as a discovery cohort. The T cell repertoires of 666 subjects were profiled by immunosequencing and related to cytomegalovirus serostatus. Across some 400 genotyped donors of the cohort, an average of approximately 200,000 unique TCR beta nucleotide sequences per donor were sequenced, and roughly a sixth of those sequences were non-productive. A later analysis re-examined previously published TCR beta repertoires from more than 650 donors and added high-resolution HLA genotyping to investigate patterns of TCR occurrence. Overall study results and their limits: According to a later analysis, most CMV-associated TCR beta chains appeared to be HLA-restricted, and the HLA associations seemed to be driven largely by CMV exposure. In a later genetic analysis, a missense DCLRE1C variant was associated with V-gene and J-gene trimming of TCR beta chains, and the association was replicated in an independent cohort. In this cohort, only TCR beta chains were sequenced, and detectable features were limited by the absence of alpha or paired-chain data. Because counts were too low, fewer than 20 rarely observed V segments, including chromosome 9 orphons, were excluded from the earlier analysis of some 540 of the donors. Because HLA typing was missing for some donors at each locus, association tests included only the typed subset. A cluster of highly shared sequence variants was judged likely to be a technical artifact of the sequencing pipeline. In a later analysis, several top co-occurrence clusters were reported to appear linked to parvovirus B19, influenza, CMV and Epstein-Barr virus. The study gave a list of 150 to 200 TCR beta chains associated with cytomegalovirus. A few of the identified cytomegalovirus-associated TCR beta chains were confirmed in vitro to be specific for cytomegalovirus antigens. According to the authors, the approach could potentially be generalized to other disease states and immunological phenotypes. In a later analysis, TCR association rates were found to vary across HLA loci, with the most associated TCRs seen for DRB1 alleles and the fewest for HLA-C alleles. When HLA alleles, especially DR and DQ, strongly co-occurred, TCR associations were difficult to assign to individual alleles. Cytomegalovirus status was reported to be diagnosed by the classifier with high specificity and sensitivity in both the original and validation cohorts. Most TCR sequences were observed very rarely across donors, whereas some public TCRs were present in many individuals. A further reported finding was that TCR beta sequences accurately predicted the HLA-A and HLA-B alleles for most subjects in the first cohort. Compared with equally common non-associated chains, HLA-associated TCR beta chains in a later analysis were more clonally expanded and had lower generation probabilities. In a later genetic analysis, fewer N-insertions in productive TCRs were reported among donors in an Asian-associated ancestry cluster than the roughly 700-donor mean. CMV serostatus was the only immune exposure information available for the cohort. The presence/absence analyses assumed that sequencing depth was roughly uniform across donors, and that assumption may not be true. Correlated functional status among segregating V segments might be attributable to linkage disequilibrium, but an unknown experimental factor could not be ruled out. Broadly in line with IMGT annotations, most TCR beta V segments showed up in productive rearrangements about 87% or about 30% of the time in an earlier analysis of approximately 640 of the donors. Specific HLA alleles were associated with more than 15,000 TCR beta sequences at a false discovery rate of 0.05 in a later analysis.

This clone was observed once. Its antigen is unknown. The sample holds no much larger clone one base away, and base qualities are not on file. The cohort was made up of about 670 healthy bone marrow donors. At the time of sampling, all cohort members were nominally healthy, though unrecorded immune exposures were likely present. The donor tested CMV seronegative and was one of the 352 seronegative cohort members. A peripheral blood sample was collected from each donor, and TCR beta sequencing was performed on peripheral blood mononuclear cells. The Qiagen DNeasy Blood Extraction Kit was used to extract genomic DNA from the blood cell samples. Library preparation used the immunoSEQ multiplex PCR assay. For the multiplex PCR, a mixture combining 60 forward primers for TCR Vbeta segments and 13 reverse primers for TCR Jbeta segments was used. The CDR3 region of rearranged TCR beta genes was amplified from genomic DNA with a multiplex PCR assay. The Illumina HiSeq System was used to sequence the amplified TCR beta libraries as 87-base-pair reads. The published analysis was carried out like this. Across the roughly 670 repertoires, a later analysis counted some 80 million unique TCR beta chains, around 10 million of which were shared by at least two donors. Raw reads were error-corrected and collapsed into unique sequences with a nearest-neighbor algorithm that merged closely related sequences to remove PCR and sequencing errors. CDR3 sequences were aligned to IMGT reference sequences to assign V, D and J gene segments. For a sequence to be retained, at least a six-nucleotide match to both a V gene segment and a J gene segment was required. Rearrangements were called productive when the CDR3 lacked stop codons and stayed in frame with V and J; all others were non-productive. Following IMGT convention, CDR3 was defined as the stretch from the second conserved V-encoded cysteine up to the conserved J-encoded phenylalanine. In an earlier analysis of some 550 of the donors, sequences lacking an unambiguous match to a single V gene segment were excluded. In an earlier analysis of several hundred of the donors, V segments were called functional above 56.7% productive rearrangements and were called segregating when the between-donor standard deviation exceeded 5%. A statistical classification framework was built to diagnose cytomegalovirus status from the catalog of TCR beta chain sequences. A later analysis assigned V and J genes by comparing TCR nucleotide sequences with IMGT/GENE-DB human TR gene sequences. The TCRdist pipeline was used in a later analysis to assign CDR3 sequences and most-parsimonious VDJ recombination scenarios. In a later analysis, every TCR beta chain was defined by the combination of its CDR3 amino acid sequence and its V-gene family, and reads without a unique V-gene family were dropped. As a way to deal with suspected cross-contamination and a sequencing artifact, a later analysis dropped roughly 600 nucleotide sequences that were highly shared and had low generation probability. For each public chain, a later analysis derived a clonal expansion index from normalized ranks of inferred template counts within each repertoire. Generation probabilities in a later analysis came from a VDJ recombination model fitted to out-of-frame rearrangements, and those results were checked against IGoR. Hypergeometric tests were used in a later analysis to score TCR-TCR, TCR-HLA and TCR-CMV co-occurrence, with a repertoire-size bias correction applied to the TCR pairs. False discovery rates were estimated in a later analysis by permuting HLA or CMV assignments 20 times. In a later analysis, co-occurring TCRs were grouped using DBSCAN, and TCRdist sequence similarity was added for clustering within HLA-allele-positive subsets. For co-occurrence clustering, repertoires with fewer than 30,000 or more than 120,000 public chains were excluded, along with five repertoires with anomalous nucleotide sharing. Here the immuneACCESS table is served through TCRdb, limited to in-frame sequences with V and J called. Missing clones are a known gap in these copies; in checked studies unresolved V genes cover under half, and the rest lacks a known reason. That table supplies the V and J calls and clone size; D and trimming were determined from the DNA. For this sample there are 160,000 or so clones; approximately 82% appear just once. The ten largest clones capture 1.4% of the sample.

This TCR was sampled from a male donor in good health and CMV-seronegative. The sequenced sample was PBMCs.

The DNA sequence is given as TGCAGCGTGGTGGGGGGGAGAGGGTACTCCTACGAGCAGTACTTC. Its protein product is CSVVGGRGYSYEQYF. The rearranged chain carries TRBV29-1 and TRBJ2-7; 7 bases in the junction line up with TRBD2. V has 6 bases trimmed and J has 0 bases trimmed; junction bases matching no gene number 11. Inclusive of the bounding cysteine and phenylalanine, the CDR3 is 15 residues long. Only CDR3 DNA remains: 45 bases, in frame from the first base. Sequences SQVTM (CDR1) and ANQGSEA (CDR2) are obtained from the germline V gene.